What follows describes a single TCR beta chain. Its antigen is currently unknown. The data originate from a study of T-cell reconstitution after alpha-beta-depleted transplantation in children. Study-wide results and caveats: By one year post-transplant, T-cell counts and diversity largely arose from T cells that were newly produced. From surviving recipient T cells and thymic progenitors came the high day-60 TCRbeta diversity observed in some patients.

With 2 bases removed from V and 0 bases from J, the gap between germline ends came to 10 bases. The CDR3 runs 16 residues. Per germline, CDR1 MNHEY and CDR2 SVGAGI. Construction of the TCRbeta library involved unique molecular identifiers. From the PCR reads, TCRdb called clonotypes with MiXCR, one entry per CDR3 protein. The table lists about a million distinct CDR3 sequences, about 29% of them singletons. The sequenced sample was PBMCs, mostly from graft donor cells, obtained 360 days after TCRalphabeta/CD19-depleted stem cell transplant. The clonotype comes from a boy in the first two years of life who had a stem cell transplant for SCID, so the T cells may come from the graft donor. The chain recombines TRBV6-5 with TRBJ2-2; D is undetermined. The CDR3 coding sequence is TGTGCCAGCAGTTACCCACCACGACCGAACACCGGGGAGCTGTTTTTT. This sequence encodes CASSYPPRPNTGELFF.